One sample yielded the 27 T cell receptor beta chains listed below, sequenced in a study of T cell clones after liver transplantation. The data were produced by immunoSEQ multiplex PCR, yet TCRdb's version contains in-frame clones alone and is incomplete. The repertoire holds roughly 80,000 clones, with about 84% as singletons. The sample was CD4+ T cells from blood, taken about 46 months after liver transplant. Receptors were obtained from a human patient who received a liver transplant. Some of these T cells may belong to the graft donor.

This chain joins TRBV9 and TRBJ2-7; 9 nucleotides match TRBD1. The CDR3 extends over 14 amino acids. V gave up 4 bases and J gave up 7 bases; unmatched junction bases: 9. Germline V gives CDR1 SGDLS, CDR2 YYNGEE. This CDR3 is CASSKRTGVGEQYF. CDR3 bases: TGTGCCAGCAGCAAGAGGACAGGGGTGGGAGAGCAGTACTTC.

J is TRBJ2-7 and V is TRBV5-6; TRBD2 aligns across 11 bases. The germline V gene encodes CDR1 SGHDT and CDR2 YYEEEE. V shed 2 bases and J 2 bases; nucleotides not matched to a gene: 3. The CDR3 is 15 residues long. The CDR3 loop reads CASSFYSGRAYEQYF. The CDR3 DNA is TGTGCCAGCAGCTTTTATAGCGGGAGGGCCTACGAGCAGTACTTC. The whole variable domain, remainder taken from reference TRBV5-6 and TRBJ2-7, is DAGVTQSPTHLIKTRGQQVTLRCSPKSGHDTVSWYQQALGQGPQFIFQYYEEEERQRGNFPDRFSGHQFPNYSSELNVNALLLGDSALYLCASSFYSGRAYEQYFGPGTRLTVT.

V and J are TRBV2 and TRBJ1-3; D gene ambiguous. CDR1 and CDR2 from the germline V gene are SNHLY and FYNNEI. The V end lost 9 bases, the J end lost 0 bases, and 12 bases lay between the germline ends. The CDR3 has 14 residues. The CDR3 sequence: CASSYLSSGNTIYF. In DNA form, the CDR3 reads TGTGCCAGTTCATACCTGAGCTCTGGAAACACCATATATTTT.

The gene calls are TRBV5-1 and TRBJ2-3; no clear D. CDR3 length: 12 amino acids. The germline V and J ends were trimmed by 2 bases and 4 bases, with 5 bases remaining between them. Germline V gene sequence: CDR1 SGHRS, CDR2 YFSETQ. The CDR3 nucleotides are TGCGCCAGCAGCTTTTCGTCAGATACGCAGTATTTT. Amino acids: CASSFSSDTQYF.

Details on this clone: Distinct nucleotide sequences in the sample also encode this CDR3. V gene TRBV6-1 combines with J gene TRBJ1-5; D remains ambiguous. V was trimmed by 7 bases and J by 3 bases, leaving 16 bases between them. In germline, CDR1 is MNHNS, CDR2 SASEGT. The CDR3 is 15 amino acids. The CDR3 bases are TGTGCCAGCACCGGGCAGTTCCCCACCAATCAGCCCCAGCATTTT. Translation gives CASTGQFPTNQPQHF.

This clone was seen only once. The chain joins TRBV28 to TRBJ1-5, with unresolved D. Per germline, CDR1 MDHEN and CDR2 SYDVKM. CDR3 length equals 17 residues. Trimming took off 6 bases at V and 2 bases at J, with 20 bases between the two ends. CDR3 region: CASSYPQVTRGNQPQHF. DNA for the CDR3: TGTGCCAGCAGCTACCCGCAGGTGACGCGCGGCAATCAGCCCCAGCATTTT.

The V call is TRBV4-3, the J call TRBJ2-7; 10 bases agree with TRBD1. After removal of 0 bases from V and 5 bases from J, the junction contained 7 bases not matched to a gene. The CDR3 loop spans 16 amino acids. Looked up from germline, CDR1 is LGHNA and CDR2 is YSLEER. CDR3 nucleotide sequence: TGCGCCAGCAGCCAAGATAAGGGACAGGGGTTCCACGAGCAGTACTTC. It is translated as CASSQDKGQGFHEQYF.

This clone was observed a few times. The chain is built from TRBV6-1 and TRBJ2-5; TRBD1 might be the D (6 bases). The CDR3 has 14 residues. CDR1 is MNHNS and CDR2 is SASEGT in the germline V gene. The V and J ends lost 8 bases and 5 bases respectively, with 18 bases between them. CDR3 nucleotide sequence: TGTGCCAGCGGACAATCAGGGGTGGTGGAGACCCAGTACTTC. Amino acids: CASGQSGVVETQYF.

V usage is TRBV4-1 and J usage is TRBJ2-7; 7 bases match TRBD2. V gave up 0 bases and J gave up 2 bases; unmatched junction bases: 4. From germline, CDR1 is MGHRA and CDR2 YSYEKL. This CDR3 comprises 15 residues. The CDR3 sequence is CASSQEASGPYEQYF. The DNA of the CDR3 is TGCGCCAGCAGCCAAGAGGCTAGCGGACCCTACGAGCAGTACTTC.

The chain combines TRBV28 with TRBJ1-3; 7 nucleotides agree with TRBD1. Per germline, CDR1 MDHEN and CDR2 SYDVKM. The CDR3 is made up of 14 amino acids. V was clipped by 6 bases and J by 3 bases; unmatched bases: 5. CDR3 bases: TGTGCCAGCAGGCTTGCAGGGGGTGGAAACACCATATATTTT. Translating gives CASRLAGGGNTIYF.

V is TRBV5-6 and J is TRBJ2-5; TRBD1 matches at 7 bases. CDR1 and CDR2 from the germline V gene are SGHDT and YYEEEE. CDR3 length equals 15 residues. V shed 2 bases and J 5 bases; nucleotides not matched to a gene: 9. This CDR3 is CASSLFNRGRETQYF. The CDR3 bases are TGTGCCAGCAGCTTATTTAACAGGGGACGGGAGACCCAGTACTTC. Full variable domain (outside the CDR3, taken from reference TRBV5-6 and TRBJ2-5): DAGVTQSPTHLIKTRGQQVTLRCSPKSGHDTVSWYQQALGQGPQFIFQYYEEEERQRGNFPDRFSGHQFPNYSSELNVNALLLGDSALYLCASSLFNRGRETQYFGPGTRLLVL.

The rearrangement links TRBV7-2 to TRBJ2-1; 7 bases fit TRBD2. CDR1 is SGHTA, CDR2 FQGNSA, per germline. CDR3 length: 16 residues. With V trimmed by 2 bases and J by 0 bases, 4 bases remained unmatched. The CDR3 region is CASSLRGGSSYNEQFF. In DNA, the CDR3 is TGTGCCAGCAGCTTACGGGGAGGGAGCTCCTACAATGAGCAGTTCTTC.

This clone was recorded a few times. The rearrangement joins TRBV6-5 to TRBJ1-5; D remains unclear. This CDR3 spans 13 amino acids. Germline V gene sequence: CDR1 MNHEY, CDR2 SVGAGI. Trimming left V 2 bases short and J 6 bases short, with 8 bases between. For the CDR3, the DNA is TGTGCCAGCAGTTACGAGACGGGTCAGCCCCAGCATTTT. Amino acid sequence: CASSYETGQPQHF.

This chain uses TRBV13 with TRBJ1-1, with a weak D call TRBD1 (6 bases). CDR3 length equals 14 residues. Germline V gene data show CDR1 as PRHDT and CDR2 as FYEKMQ (reference sequence). With 3 bases removed from V and 2 bases from J, the gap between germline ends came to 10 bases. Written as DNA, the CDR3 is TGTGCCAGCAGCTTTCAGGGGATAAACACTGAAGCTTTCTTT. It specifies CASSFQGINTEAFF.

This chain uses TRBV2 with TRBJ2-7; D remains ambiguous. The CDR3 contains 11 residues. CDR1 and CDR2 (germline): SNHLY, FYNNEI. Trimming pared 4 bases from V and 4 bases from J, leaving 5 bases between. The CDR3 is CASSAQYEQYF. As DNA, the CDR3 is TGTGCCAGCAGTGCGCAGTACGAGCAGTACTTC.

The chain uses TRBV18 and TRBJ1-2; D unresolved. The V gene's germline CDR1 is KGHSH and CDR2 LQKENI. The CDR3 is made up of 12 amino acids. V shed 3 bases and J shed 8 bases, with 10 bases lying between them. The CDR3 is CASSPIEGGYTF. CDR3 sequence (DNA): TGTGCCAGCTCACCGATTGAGGGCGGCTACACCTTC.

The chain links TRBV6-1 to TRBJ1-5; D is unclear. Trimming left V 7 bases short and J 7 bases short, with 14 bases between. Germline assignment: CDR1 MNHNS and CDR2 SASEGT. The CDR3 runs 13 residues. CDR3 DNA sequence: TGTGCCAGCACAAGGGAAGTTGACCAGCCCCAGCATTTT. Translation: CASTREVDQPQHF.

The chain joins TRBV19 to TRBJ2-2, with D possibly being TRBD1 (5 bases). CDR1 LNHDA and CDR2 SQIVND come from the germline V gene (reference sequence). The CDR3 is made up of 13 amino acids. V was clipped by 8 bases and J by 2 bases, with 9 bases between them. CDR3 residues: CASRQQNTGELFF. The DNA of the CDR3 is TGTGCCAGTCGACAGCAAAACACCGGGGAGCTGTTTTTT.

CDR3 sequence reads: CASSLMGTVGEQYF. The DNA of the CDR3 is TGTGCCAGCAGCTTGATGGGGACGGTCGGCGAGCAGTACTTC. The rearrangement links TRBV11-3 to TRBJ2-7; D possibly matches TRBD1 or TRBD2 (5 bases each). The CDR3 extends over 14 amino acids. Deletions cut 3 bases from V and 6 bases from J, with 15 bases between. Germline-derived CDR1 and CDR2 are SGHNT and YENEEA.

The chain uses TRBV9 and TRBJ2-6; perhaps TRBD1 as D (5 bases). The CDR3 extends over 15 amino acids. Germline assignment: CDR1 SGDLS and CDR2 YYNGEE. V was clipped by 0 bases and J by 4 bases, with 8 bases between them. Written as DNA, the CDR3 is TGTGCCAGCAGCGTAGCAGGGAAAGGGGCCAACGTCCTGACTTTC. This encodes CASSVAGKGANVLTF.

This chain's CDR3 is CASSPLGRTSTDTQYF. CDR3 coding DNA: TGTGCCAGCTCACCACTAGGACGGACTAGCACAGATACGCAGTATTTT. V gene TRBV18 combines with J gene TRBJ2-3; D is perhaps TRBD2 (5 bases). CDR3 length: 16 amino acids. V lost 1 base to trimming and J lost 0 bases, with 11 bases between them. Germline V gene sequence: CDR1 KGHSH, CDR2 LQKENI. Together with reference TRBV18 and TRBJ2-3, the CDR3 gives the full variable domain: NAGVMQNPRHLVRRRGQEARLRCSPMKGHSHVYWYRQLPEEGLKFMVYLQKENIIDESGMPKERFSAEFPKEGPSILRIQQVVRGDSAAYFCASSPLGRTSTDTQYFGPGTRLTVL.

This clone has only a few counts. V gene TRBV6-5 combines with J gene TRBJ1-1; D is perhaps TRBD1 (5 bases). Germline V gene sequence: CDR1 MNHEY, CDR2 SVGAGI. Trimming removed 0 bases at V and 2 bases at J, with 10 bases between. This CDR3 is 15 amino acids long. CDR3 region: CASSYSWTPNTEAFF. CDR3 in DNA: TGTGCCAGCAGTTACTCGTGGACACCAAACACTGAAGCTTTCTTT.

The rearrangement links TRBV11-2 to TRBJ2-7; perhaps TRBD1 as D (6 bases). Germline-derived CDR1 and CDR2 are SGHAT and FQNNGV. The CDR3 has 15 residues. V was shortened by 2 bases and J by 1 base, with 12 bases between the two germline ends. The CDR3 sequence: CASSLIRGSSYEQYF. CDR3 sequence (DNA): TGTGCCAGCAGCTTAATAAGGGGGTCTTCCTACGAGCAGTACTTC.

The V gene is TRBV19, the J gene TRBJ1-1; no clear D. Germline V lookup: CDR1 LNHDA, CDR2 SQIVND (reference sequence). Trimming shortened V by 3 bases and J by 2 bases, and 7 bases separated the two germline ends. The CDR3 length is 13 residues. CDR3 region: CASSIPDNTEAFF. The CDR3 DNA reads TGTGCCAGTAGTATTCCGGATAACACTGAAGCTTTCTTT.

The chain links TRBV18 to TRBJ1-1, with D maybe TRBD1 (5 bases). This CDR3 is 16 amino acids long. CDR1 KGHSH and CDR2 LQKENI come from the germline V gene. The V and J ends lost 4 bases and 4 bases respectively, with 19 bases between them. The CDR3 sequence: CASSLVSSDTGTEAFF. The CDR3 region has the DNA TGTGCCAGCTCACTTGTGTCTTCCGACACAGGCACTGAAGCTTTCTTT.

The rearrangement links TRBV6-1 to TRBJ1-5; 9 bases line up with TRBD1. The CDR3 is 18 residues long. Germline V gene lookup returns CDR1 MNHNS and CDR2 SASEGT. Germline trimming cut 4 bases from V and 6 bases from J; bases unmatched to any gene: 16. CDR3 in DNA: TGTGCCAGCAGTGGGGGAACAGGGACAGGGTTCGGGAGTCAGCCCCAGCATTTT. Residues: CASSGGTGTGFGSQPQHF.

This clone was observed a handful of times. This CDR3 is also generated by other DNA sequences in the sample. This sequence joins TRBV14 and TRBJ1-1, with D possibly being TRBD1 (6 bases). This CDR3 is 14 amino acids long. Trimming left V 4 bases short and J 1 base short, with 10 bases between. Germline V lookup: CDR1 SGHDN, CDR2 FVKESK. The CDR3 sequence: CASSRPGQNTEAFF. In DNA form, the CDR3 reads TGTGCCAGCAGCCGCCCGGGACAGAACACTGAAGCTTTCTTT. Filled out from reference TRBV14 and TRBJ1-1, the complete variable domain reads EAGVTQFPSHSVIEKGQTVTLRCDPISGHDNLYWYRRVMGKEIKFLLHFVKESKQDESGMPNNRFLAERTGGTYSTLKVQPAELEDSGVYFCASSRPGQNTEAFFGQGTRLTVV.